This entry is about one T cell receptor (beta chain). The antigen is undetermined. TCRdb recomputed calls from the reads with MiXCR, one row per CDR3 protein. The sample comprises a few hundred thousand distinct CDR3 sequences, about 39% of which are singletons, and 40% to 50% rests with the top ten. The sample is drawn from a study of T cell repertoires in cytomegalovirus infection. Study information: HLA-B-restricted CMV epitopes that are well studied, plus recently identified HLA-C-restricted ones, were used by the study. Public TCR beta signature analysis indicated the presence of both CMV infection and matching HLA type. Findings of the study overall: Dominating the ex vivo response were TCR beta clonotypes that were CMV-specific and HLA-C-restricted. Adding up the frequency of public TCR beta families identified people who carried CMV plus the relevant HLA.

With 5 bases clipped from V and 2 bases from J, the junction kept 12 bases outside the gene matches. Germline lookup yields CDR1 SEHNR and CDR2 FQNEAQ (reference sequence). This CDR3 has 17 residues. The gene calls are TRBV7-9 and TRBJ2-7; TRBD2 matches at 10 bases. The sequence came from a human donor in good health (CMV status not recorded). Some clones in this sample may be carry-over from other donors' samples. This specimen was cultured PBMCs, taken from culture after CMV antigen stimulation. In DNA, the CDR3 is TGTGCCAGCAGCCCCCTCGGGACTAGCGAGAACCCCTACGAGCAGTACTTC. Encoded protein: CASSPLGTSENPYEQYF.